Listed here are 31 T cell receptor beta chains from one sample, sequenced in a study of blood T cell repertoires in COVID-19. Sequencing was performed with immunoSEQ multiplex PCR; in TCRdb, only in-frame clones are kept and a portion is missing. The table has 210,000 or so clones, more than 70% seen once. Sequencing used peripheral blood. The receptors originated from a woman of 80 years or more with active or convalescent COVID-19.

DNA of the CDR3: TGTGCCAGCAGTTTCCTCAGGTTCCAAGAGACCCAGTACTTC. Its translation is CASSFLRFQETQYF. This rearrangement joins TRBV28 to TRBJ2-5; no definite D call. V dropped 3 bases and J dropped 1 base, with 9 bases sitting between them. This CDR3 has 14 residues. Germline assignment: CDR1 MDHEN and CDR2 SYDVKM.

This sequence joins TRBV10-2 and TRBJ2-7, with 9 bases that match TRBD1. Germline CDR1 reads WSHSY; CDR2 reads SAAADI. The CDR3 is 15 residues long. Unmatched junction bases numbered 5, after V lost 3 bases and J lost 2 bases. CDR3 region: CASSDPGQGAYEQYF. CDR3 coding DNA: TGCGCCAGCAGTGACCCGGGACAGGGAGCCTACGAGCAGTACTTC.

CDR3 amino acids: CASEVSQNTEAFF. In nucleotides, the CDR3 is TGTGCCAGCGAGGTCTCTCAGAACACTGAAGCTTTCTTT. The chain employs TRBV2 and TRBJ1-1; D uncertain. Trimming shortened V by 8 bases and J by 1 base, and 11 bases separated the two germline ends. The germline V gene encodes CDR1 SNHLY and CDR2 FYNNEI. The CDR3 spans 13 residues.

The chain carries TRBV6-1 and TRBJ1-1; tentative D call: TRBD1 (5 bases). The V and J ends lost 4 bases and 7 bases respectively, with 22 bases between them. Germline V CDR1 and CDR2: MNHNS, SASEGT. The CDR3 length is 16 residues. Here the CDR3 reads CASSAGISGGSFEAFF. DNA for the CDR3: TGTGCCAGCAGTGCGGGTATCTCCGGGGGGTCGTTTGAAGCTTTCTTT.

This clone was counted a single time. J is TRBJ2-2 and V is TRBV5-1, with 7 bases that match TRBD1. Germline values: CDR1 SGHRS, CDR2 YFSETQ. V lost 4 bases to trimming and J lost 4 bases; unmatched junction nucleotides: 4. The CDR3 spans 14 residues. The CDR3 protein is CASSEGATTGELFF. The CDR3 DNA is TGCGCCAGCAGCGAGGGGGCGACCACCGGGGAGCTGTTTTTT.

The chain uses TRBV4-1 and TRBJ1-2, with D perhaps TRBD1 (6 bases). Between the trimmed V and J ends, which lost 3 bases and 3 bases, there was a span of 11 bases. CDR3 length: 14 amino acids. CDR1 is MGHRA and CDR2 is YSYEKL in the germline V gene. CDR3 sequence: CASSHVQGHYGYTF. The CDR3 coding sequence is TGCGCCAGCAGCCACGTACAGGGACACTATGGCTACACCTTC.

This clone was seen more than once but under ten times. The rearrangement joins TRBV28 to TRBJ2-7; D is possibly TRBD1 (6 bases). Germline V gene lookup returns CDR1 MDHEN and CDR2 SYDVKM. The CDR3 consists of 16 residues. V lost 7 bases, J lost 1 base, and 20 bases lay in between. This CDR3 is CASTPGQGSWSYEQYF. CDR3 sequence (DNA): TGTGCCAGCACCCCTGGGCAGGGGAGCTGGTCCTACGAGCAGTACTTC.

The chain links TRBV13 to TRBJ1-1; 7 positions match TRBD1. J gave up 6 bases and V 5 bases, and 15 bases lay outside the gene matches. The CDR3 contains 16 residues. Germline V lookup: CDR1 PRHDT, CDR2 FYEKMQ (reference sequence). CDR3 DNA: TGTGCCAGCAGCAAGCTCGAACAGGGGCCGCTGCCTGAAGCTTTCTTT. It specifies CASSKLEQGPLPEAFF.

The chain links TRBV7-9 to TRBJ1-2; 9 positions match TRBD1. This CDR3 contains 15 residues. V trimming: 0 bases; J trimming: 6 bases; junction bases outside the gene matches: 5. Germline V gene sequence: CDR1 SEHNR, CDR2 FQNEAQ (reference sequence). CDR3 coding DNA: TGTGCCAGCAGCTTAGCACTGACAGGGGGAGATGGCTACACCTTC. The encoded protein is CASSLALTGGDGYTF.

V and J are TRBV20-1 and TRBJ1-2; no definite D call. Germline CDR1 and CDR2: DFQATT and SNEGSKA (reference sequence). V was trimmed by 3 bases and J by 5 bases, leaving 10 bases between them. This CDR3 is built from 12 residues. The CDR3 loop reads CSASRRGYGYTF. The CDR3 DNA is TGCAGTGCTAGTCGACGGGGATATGGCTACACCTTC.

CDR3 residues: CASSSGQPNTEAFF. The CDR3 region has the DNA TGTGCCAGCAGCTCGGGACAGCCGAACACTGAAGCTTTCTTT. The V and J genes are TRBV9 and TRBJ1-1, with 7 bases aligning to TRBD1. Germline V gene sequence: CDR1 SGDLS, CDR2 YYNGEE. Trimming took 4 bases from V and 1 from J; bases not matched to a gene: 4. The CDR3 is made up of 14 amino acids.

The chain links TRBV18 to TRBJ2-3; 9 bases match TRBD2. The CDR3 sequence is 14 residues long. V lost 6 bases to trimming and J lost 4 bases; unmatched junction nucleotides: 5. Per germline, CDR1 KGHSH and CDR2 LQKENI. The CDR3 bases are TGTGCCAGCTCTGCTAGCGGGGCAGCAGATACGCAGTATTTT. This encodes CASSASGAADTQYF.

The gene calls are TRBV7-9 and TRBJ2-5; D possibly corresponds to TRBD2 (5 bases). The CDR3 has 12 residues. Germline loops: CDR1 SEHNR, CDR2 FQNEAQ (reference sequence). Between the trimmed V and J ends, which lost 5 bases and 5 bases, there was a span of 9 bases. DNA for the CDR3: TGTGCCAGCAGCCCATCGGGGGAGACCCAGTACTTC. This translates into CASSPSGETQYF.

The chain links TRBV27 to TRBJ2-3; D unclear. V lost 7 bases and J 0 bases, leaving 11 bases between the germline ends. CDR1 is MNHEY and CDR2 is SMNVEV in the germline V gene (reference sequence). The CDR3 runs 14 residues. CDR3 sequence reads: CASKPALSTDTQYF. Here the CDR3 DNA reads TGTGCCAGCAAACCCGCCCTAAGCACAGATACGCAGTATTTT.

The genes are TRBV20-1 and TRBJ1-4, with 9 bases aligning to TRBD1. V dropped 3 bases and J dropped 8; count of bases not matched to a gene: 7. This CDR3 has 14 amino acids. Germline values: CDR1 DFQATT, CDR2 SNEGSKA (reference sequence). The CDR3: CSASPRTGEEKLFF. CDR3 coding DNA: TGCAGTGCTAGTCCCAGGACAGGGGAGGAAAAACTGTTTTTT.

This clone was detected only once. CDR3: CAWSTSGIYGYTF. As DNA, the CDR3 is TGTGCCTGGAGTACTTCAGGGATCTATGGCTACACCTTC. The V call is TRBV30, the J call TRBJ1-2; D perhaps matches TRBD1 (5 bases). Per germline, CDR1 GTSNPN and CDR2 SVGIG (reference sequence). The CDR3 runs to 13 residues. Deletions cut 2 bases from V and 4 bases from J, with 11 bases between.

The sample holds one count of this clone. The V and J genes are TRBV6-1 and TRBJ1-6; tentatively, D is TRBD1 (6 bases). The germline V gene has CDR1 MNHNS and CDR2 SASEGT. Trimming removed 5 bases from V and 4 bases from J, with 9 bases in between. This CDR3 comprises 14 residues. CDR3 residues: CASSLDRYNSPLHF. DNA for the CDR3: TGTGCCAGCAGTCTGGACAGATATAATTCACCCCTCCACTTT.

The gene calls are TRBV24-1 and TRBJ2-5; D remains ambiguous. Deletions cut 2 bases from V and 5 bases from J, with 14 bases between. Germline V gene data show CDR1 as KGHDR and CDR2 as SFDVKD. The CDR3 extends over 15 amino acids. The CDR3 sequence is CATSDSRTTGETQYF. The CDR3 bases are TGTGCCACCAGTGATTCGCGAACTACCGGGGAGACCCAGTACTTC.

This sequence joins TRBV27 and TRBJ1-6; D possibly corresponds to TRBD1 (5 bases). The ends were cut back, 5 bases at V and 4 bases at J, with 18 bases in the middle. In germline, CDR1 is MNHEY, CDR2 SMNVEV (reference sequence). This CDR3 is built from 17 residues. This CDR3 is CASSGGVSTFYNSPLHF. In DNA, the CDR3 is TGTGCCAGCAGTGGGGGGGTCTCAACATTTTATAATTCACCCCTCCACTTT.

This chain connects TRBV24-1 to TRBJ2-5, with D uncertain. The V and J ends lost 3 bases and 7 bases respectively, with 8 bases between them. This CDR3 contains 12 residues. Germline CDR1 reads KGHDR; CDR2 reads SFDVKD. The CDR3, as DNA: TGTGCCACCAGTGATCCCCTCGGGACCCAGTACTTC. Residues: CATSDPLGTQYF.

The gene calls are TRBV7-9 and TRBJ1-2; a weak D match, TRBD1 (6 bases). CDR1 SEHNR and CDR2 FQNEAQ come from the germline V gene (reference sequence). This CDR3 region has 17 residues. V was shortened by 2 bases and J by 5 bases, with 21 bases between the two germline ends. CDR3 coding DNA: TGTGCCAGCAGCTTATCCATCTCAGGGGAAATCGGTTATGGCTACACCTTC. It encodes CASSLSISGEIGYGYTF.

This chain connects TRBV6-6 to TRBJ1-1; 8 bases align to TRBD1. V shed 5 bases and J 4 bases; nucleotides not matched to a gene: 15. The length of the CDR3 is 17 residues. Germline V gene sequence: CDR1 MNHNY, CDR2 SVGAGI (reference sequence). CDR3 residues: CASSLLRFGQGGTEAFF. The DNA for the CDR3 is TGTGCCAGCAGTCTACTGCGTTTCGGACAGGGCGGCACTGAAGCTTTCTTT.

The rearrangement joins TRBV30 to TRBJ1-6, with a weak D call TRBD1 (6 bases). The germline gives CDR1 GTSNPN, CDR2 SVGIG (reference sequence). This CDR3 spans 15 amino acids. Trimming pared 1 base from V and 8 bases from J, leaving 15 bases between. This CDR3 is CAWSEVGGIDSPLHF. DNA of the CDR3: TGTGCCTGGAGTGAAGTAGGGGGTATTGATTCACCCCTCCACTTT.

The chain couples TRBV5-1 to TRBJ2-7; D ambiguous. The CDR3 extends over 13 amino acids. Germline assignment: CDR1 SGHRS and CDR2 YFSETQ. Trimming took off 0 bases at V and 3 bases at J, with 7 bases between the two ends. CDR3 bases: TGCGCCAGCAGCTTGGCCTCTAGCTACGAGCAGTACTTC. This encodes CASSLASSYEQYF.

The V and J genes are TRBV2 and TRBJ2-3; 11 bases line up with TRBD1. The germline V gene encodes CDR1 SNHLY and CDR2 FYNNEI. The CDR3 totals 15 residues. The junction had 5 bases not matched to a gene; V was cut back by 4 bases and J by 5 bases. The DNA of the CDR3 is TGTGCCAGCAGTGGCGGACAGGGGGCATTAGATACGCAGTATTTT. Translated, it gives CASSGGQGALDTQYF.

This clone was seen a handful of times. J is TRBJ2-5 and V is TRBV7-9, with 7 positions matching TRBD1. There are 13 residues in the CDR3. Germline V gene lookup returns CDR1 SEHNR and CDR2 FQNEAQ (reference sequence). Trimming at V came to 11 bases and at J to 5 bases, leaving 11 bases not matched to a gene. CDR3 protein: CAFGAGGWETQYF. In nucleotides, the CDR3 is TGTGCCTTCGGGGCAGGGGGTTGGGAGACCCAGTACTTC.

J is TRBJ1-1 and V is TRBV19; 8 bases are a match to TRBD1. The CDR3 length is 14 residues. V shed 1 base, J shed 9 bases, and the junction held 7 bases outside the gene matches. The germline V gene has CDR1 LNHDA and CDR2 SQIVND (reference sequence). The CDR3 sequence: CASSIAGGADQAFF. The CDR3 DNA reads TGTGCCAGTAGTATAGCAGGGGGCGCCGATCAAGCTTTCTTT.

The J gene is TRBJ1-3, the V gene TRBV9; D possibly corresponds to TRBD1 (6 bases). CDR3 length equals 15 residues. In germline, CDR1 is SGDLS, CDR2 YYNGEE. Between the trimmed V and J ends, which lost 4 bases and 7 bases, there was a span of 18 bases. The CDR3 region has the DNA TGTGCCAGCAGCCCCGGCTCAAGCCAGGGGAACACCATATATTTT. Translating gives CASSPGSSQGNTIYF.

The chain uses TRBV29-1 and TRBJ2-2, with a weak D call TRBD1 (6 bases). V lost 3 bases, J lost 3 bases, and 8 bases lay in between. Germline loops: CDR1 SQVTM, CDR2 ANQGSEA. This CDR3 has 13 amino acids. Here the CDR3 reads CSVDQGHTGELFF. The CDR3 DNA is TGCAGCGTTGACCAGGGGCACACCGGGGAGCTGTTTTTT.

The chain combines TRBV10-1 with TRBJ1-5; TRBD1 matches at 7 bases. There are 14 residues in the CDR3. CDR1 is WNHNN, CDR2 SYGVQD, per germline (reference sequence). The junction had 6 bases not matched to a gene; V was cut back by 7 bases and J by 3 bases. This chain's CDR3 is CASNPGTDNQPQHF. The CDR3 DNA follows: TGCGCCAGCAACCCCGGGACAGACAATCAGCCCCAGCATTTT.

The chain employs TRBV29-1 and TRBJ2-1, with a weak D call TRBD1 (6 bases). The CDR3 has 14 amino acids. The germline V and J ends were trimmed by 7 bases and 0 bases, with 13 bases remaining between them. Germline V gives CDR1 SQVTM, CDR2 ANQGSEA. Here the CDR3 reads CSAARGGSYNEQFF. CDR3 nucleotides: TGCAGCGCCGCCAGAGGGGGCTCCTACAATGAGCAGTTCTTC.